The 2 T cell receptor beta chains below were found in one sample sequenced in a study of T cell repertoires in cytomegalovirus infection. TCRdb passed the reads through MiXCR, listing each CDR3 protein once. The sample comprises about 830,000 distinct CDR3 sequences, 30% to 35% of which are singletons, and about an eighth rests with the top ten. These receptors have no known antigen. The source was cultured CD8+ T cells from PBMCs, collected from culture after CMV antigen stimulation. These receptors were taken from a human donor in good health (CMV status not recorded). Some clones in this sample may be carry-over from other donors' samples.

This clonotype was seen more than once but under ten times. The chain combines TRBV7-9 with TRBJ2-7; tentatively, D is TRBD2 (5 bases). V lost 5 bases to trimming and J lost 7 bases, with 15 bases between them. CDR3 length: 13 residues. The germline V gene encodes CDR1 SEHNR and CDR2 FQNEAQ (reference sequence). The chain's CDR3 is CASSPPGLEEQYV. The CDR3 nucleotides are TGTGCCAGCAGCCCACCCGGACTGGAAGAGCAGTACGTC.

In its sample, this clonotype was seen a few times. This sequence joins TRBV20-1 and TRBJ1-5; TRBD1 is a possible D gene (6 bases). Per germline, CDR1 DFQATT and CDR2 SNEGSKA (reference sequence). V was shortened by 0 bases and J by 7 bases, with 19 bases between the two germline ends. This CDR3 contains 16 residues. The CDR3 DNA reads TGCAGTGCTAGAGAAGGGGGTCAAAACCTCGGGCAGCCCCAGCATTTT. Its translation is CSAREGGQNLGQPQHF.